Listed below are T cell receptor beta chains from one sample, sequenced in a study of tumor-infiltrating lymphocytes in localized non-small cell lung cancer. Here immunoSEQ multiplex PCR was the method, and the copy in TCRdb shows in-frame clones only, minus some. The sample holds 9,500 or so clones; 72% are singletons and the top ten take about 15%. Sequencing was performed on lung tumor tissue. These receptors were collected from a human donor with non-small cell lung cancer. Each CDR3 is given with its conserved first and last residue. The D gene is left open where the match is weak.

V: TRBV5-1
J: TRBJ1-1
D: .
CDR3: CASSRRLEGTEAFF

V: TRBV6-5
J: TRBJ1-5
D: TRBD1
CDR3: CASSSAGQGGQPQHF

V: TRBV5-1
J: TRBJ2-2
D: .
CDR3: CASSLTSLRTGELFF

V: TRBV6-5
J: TRBJ2-7
D: .
CDR3: CASSNRYEQYF

V: TRBV27
J: TRBJ2-5
D: .
CDR3: CASSFQGRPETQYF

V: TRBV7-2
J: TRBJ1-3
D: TRBD1
CDR3: CASSLTTGATGNTIYF

V: TRBV6-5
J: TRBJ1-5
D: .
CDR3: CASSYGKGSNQPQHF

V: TRBV29-1
J: TRBJ1-1
D: .
CDR3: CSVDGLSGTEAFF

V: TRBV14
J: TRBJ2-1
D: TRBD1
CDR3: CASSPLTGYNEQFF

V: TRBV6-1
J: TRBJ2-1
D: .
CDR3: CASIEGGSYNEQFF

V: TRBV28
J: TRBJ2-1
D: .
CDR3: CASSLASTRTSGVF

V: TRBV11-1
J: TRBJ1-1
D: .
CDR3: CASSDTGNTEAFF

V: TRBV7-3
J: TRBJ2-2
D: .
CDR3: CASSSTVNTGELFF

V: TRBV27
J: TRBJ2-7
D: .
CDR3: CASSLTGTLYEQYF

V: TRBV6-5
J: TRBJ2-7
D: .
CDR3: CASSYTPAGQSYEQYF

V: TRBV19
J: TRBJ2-7
D: .
CDR3: CASSIDTGSEQYF

V: TRBV19
J: TRBJ1-5
D: .
CDR3: CASSISGAPNQPQHF

V: TRBV6-1
J: TRBJ2-1
D: TRBD2
CDR3: CASSEALGLGVEQFF

V: TRBV25-1
J: TRBJ2-1
D: .
CDR3: CASASGGSYNEQFF

V: TRBV25-1
J: TRBJ2-1
D: TRBD2
CDR3: CASSERPGGHHEQFF

V: TRBV2
J: TRBJ2-7
D: .
CDR3: CASSEFLDSYEQYF

V: TRBV6-6
J: TRBJ1-4
D: TRBD1
CDR3: CASSSLTGVFEKLFF

V: TRBV5-5
J: TRBJ1-5
D: TRBD1
CDR3: CASSQEGAQPQHF

V: TRBV11-2
J: TRBJ2-7
D: .
CDR3: CASSLEGRTPGGPTYEQYF

V: TRBV7-2
J: TRBJ1-2
D: TRBD1
CDR3: CASSRDRVRGYTF

V: TRBV5-1
J: TRBJ2-7
D: .
CDR3: CASSPWKEGSYEQYF

V: TRBV7-7
J: TRBJ2-5
D: TRBD2
CDR3: CASSHRVAGGETQYF

V: TRBV7-9
J: TRBJ2-7
D: .
CDR3: CASSPRHHSYEQYF

V: TRBV6-6
J: TRBJ1-1
D: .
CDR3: CASSFAPNTEAFF

V: TRBV6-4
J: TRBJ2-7
D: .
CDR3: CASSRRQLQGSYEQYF

V: TRBV7-9
J: TRBJ2-7
D: TRBD1
CDR3: CASSPGQGTYEQYF

V: TRBV18
J: TRBJ2-1
D: TRBD2
CDR3: CASSPPGTSANEQFF

V: TRBV5-1
J: TRBJ2-1
D: TRBD1
CDR3: CASSLDSGTGYNEQFF

V: TRBV7-9
J: TRBJ2-7
D: TRBD1
CDR3: CASRKGALGYEQYF

V: TRBV27
J: TRBJ2-7
D: TRBD1
CDR3: CASGGQATYEQYF

V: TRBV2
J: TRBJ1-5
D: TRBD1
CDR3: CASKKDDRGADF

V: TRBV6-5
J: TRBJ2-3
D: TRBD1
CDR3: CASSYMTGADTQYF

V: TRBV30
J: TRBJ2-5
D: .
CDR3: CACIDRTQYF

V: TRBV6-5
J: TRBJ1-2
D: .
CDR3: CASRLDPNYGYTF

V: TRBV7-6
J: TRBJ2-2
D: TRBD1
CDR3: CASSLVQGASTGELFF

V: TRBV6-6
J: TRBJ1-1
D: .
CDR3: CASSPSGAVRGTEAFF

V: TRBV6-5
J: TRBJ1-3
D: .
CDR3: CASSYDPRLAGNTIYF

V: TRBV5-8
J: TRBJ2-3
D: .
CDR3: CASSPNRGLDTQYF

V: TRBV2
J: TRBJ2-3
D: .
CDR3: CASSGDSTDTQYF

V: TRBV19
J: TRBJ2-2
D: .
CDR3: CASSPSSREAGTYTTGELFF

V: TRBV5-1
J: TRBJ2-2
D: TRBD2
CDR3: CASSLLAGVGTGELFF

V: TRBV5-1
J: TRBJ2-3
D: .
CDR3: CASSLAGGTDTQYF

V: TRBV29-1
J: TRBJ2-1
D: TRBD2
CDR3: CSGGLAGGSYNEQFF

V: TRBV28
J: TRBJ2-3
D: .
CDR3: CASKAGTLDTQYF

V: TRBV11-2
J: TRBJ2-7
D: .
CDR3: CASSLSRQGNHEQYF

V: TRBV5-6
J: TRBJ1-1
D: .
CDR3: CASSPRTVANTEAFF

V: TRBV10-2
J: TRBJ2-1
D: TRBD2
CDR3: CASSSGGSNEQFF

V: TRBV10-3
J: TRBJ1-2
D: TRBD1
CDR3: CAISESRGQGDGYTF

V: TRBV4-3
J: TRBJ2-3
D: TRBD2
CDR3: CASSQRLAGYNTQYF

V: TRBV7-9
J: TRBJ2-7
D: .
CDR3: CASSAPTGGVGEQYF

V: TRBV7-6
J: TRBJ2-6
D: .
CDR3: CASSLAKMGLLSGANVLTF

V: TRBV6-5
J: TRBJ2-7
D: .
CDR3: CASRDRGDGGYEQYF

V: TRBV29-1
J: TRBJ2-3
D: TRBD2
CDR3: CSVEREAGADTQYF

V: TRBV5-4
J: TRBJ2-1
D: TRBD1
CDR3: CASSGTGLPGNEQFF